The sample holds many counts of the clone carrying this T cell receptor (beta chain). Its specificity is unknown. The read ends 3 residues shy of where the CDR3 ends; the end is completed using the germline J gene. V lost 6 bases to trimming and J lost 1 base, with 13 bases between them. This CDR3 is 15 amino acids long. Per germline, CDR1 SNHLY and CDR2 FYNNEI. These data belong to a study of T cell clonality in common variable immunodeficiency. Study observations and caveats: Fewer deletions and N-nucleotide insertions were reportedly seen in common variable immunodeficiency TCR beta sequences. CVID subjects had higher TCRbeta clonality than healthy controls, most marked in about a third.

Clones were sequenced by immunoSEQ multiplex PCR, and TCRdb holds only the in-frame ones, with some missing. The repertoire shows about 28,000 clones, none seen only once; the top ten take 3% to 3.5%. No CVID subject was ill or on immunomodulatory drugs when sampled. Sequenced sample: peripheral blood mononuclear cells. The clonotype originates from a human donor with common variable immunodeficiency. The rearrangement joins TRBV2 to TRBJ1-5, with a weak D call TRBD1 (5 bases). Partial CDR3 DNA: TGTGCCAGCAGGGCGAGGGGCAACAGCAATCAGCCC. This sequence encodes CASRARGNSNQP. The CDR3 in full is CASRARGNSNQPQHF.